These 22 T cell receptor beta chains came from one sample sequenced in a study of technical replicates of blood from a few donors. Assay: immunoSEQ multiplex PCR; the TCRdb copy retains only in-frame clones and omits some. The sample holds roughly 80,000 clones, roughly 94% seen once. Sequenced input: T cells isolated from PBMCs. The receptors were gathered from a human donor in good health.

The V gene is TRBV21-1, the J gene TRBJ2-1; TRBD2, as called in the table, went unchecked against the DNA. TRBV21-1 is deemed a pseudogene. This CDR3 comprises 18 residues. The CDR3: CASSLGETSGREEYEQFF. CDR3 coding DNA: TGTGCCAGCAGCTTGGGAGAAACGTCCGGGCGGGAGGAATATGAGCAGTTCTTC.

The chain couples TRBV29-1 to TRBJ2-5; 7 bases fit TRBD1. V shed 4 bases, J shed 5 bases, and the junction held 4 bases outside the gene matches. This CDR3 region has 12 residues. The germline CDR1 and CDR2 sequences are SQVTM and ANQGSEA. The DNA for the CDR3 is TGCAGCGTTGGACAGGGATCGGAGACCCAGTACTTC. This codes for CSVGQGSETQYF.

V is TRBV7-2 and J is TRBJ1-1; 8 positions match TRBD1. Germline CDR1 reads SGHTA; CDR2 reads FQGNSA. The CDR3 is made up of 15 amino acids. Trimming at V came to 2 bases and at J to 2 bases, leaving 4 bases not matched to a gene. The CDR3 sequence: CASSLFQGANTEAFF. CDR3 in DNA: TGTGCCAGCAGCTTATTTCAGGGGGCAAACACTGAAGCTTTCTTT.

The chain couples TRBV30 to TRBJ1-1, with D perhaps TRBD1 (5 bases). The ends were cut back, 2 bases at V and 1 base at J, with 11 bases in the middle. The CDR3 runs to 14 residues. The germline V gene has CDR1 GTSNPN and CDR2 SVGIG (reference sequence). CDR3 loop: CAWSQTAANTEAFF. DNA of the CDR3: TGTGCCTGGAGTCAGACAGCTGCGAACACTGAAGCTTTCTTT.

This rearrangement joins TRBV7-6 to TRBJ2-7; no clear D gene. Trimming stripped 5 bases from V and 0 bases from J, with 8 bases between. Per germline, CDR1 SGHVS and CDR2 FNYEAQ. The CDR3 has 13 residues. The CDR3: CASSPQSSYEQYF. Written as DNA, the CDR3 is TGTGCCAGCAGCCCACAGTCCTCCTACGAGCAGTACTTC.

V and J are TRBV6-1 and TRBJ1-1, with D possibly being TRBD1 (5 bases). The germline V and J ends were trimmed by 4 bases and 5 bases, with 11 bases remaining between them. This CDR3 is built from 13 residues. From germline, CDR1 is MNHNS and CDR2 SASEGT. CDR3 nucleotides: TGTGCCAGCAGTGCCAGGGTATTGACTGAAGCTTTCTTT. It translates to CASSARVLTEAFF.

This clone was seen once. The chain employs TRBV5-8 and TRBJ1-5; no reliable D call. V dropped 2 bases and J dropped 11 bases, with 20 bases sitting between them. CDR1 and CDR2 from the germline V gene are SGHTS and YDEGEE. CDR3 length: 15 amino acids. CDR3: CASSLSLDRLLAQHF. The CDR3 DNA follows: TGTGCCAGCAGCTTATCTTTGGATCGACTATTAGCCCAGCATTTT.

The rearrangement joins TRBV6-4 to TRBJ2-1; D is perhaps TRBD2 (6 bases). The length of the CDR3 is 15 residues. Trimming cost V 0 bases and J 7 bases, with 13 bases left between them. CDR1 MRHNA and CDR2 SNTAGT come from the germline V gene. The CDR3 DNA follows: TGTGCCAGCAGTGACTCGGCGGGGCAGGGTAATGAGCAGTTCTTC. It yields the protein CASSDSAGQGNEQFF.

This sequence joins TRBV5-6 and TRBJ2-2, with a weak D call TRBD2 (5 bases). Trimming removed 0 bases from V and 3 bases from J, with 15 bases in between. The CDR3 is 17 amino acids. The germline gives CDR1 SGHDT, CDR2 YYEEEE. The CDR3 DNA sequence: TGTGCCAGCAGCTTGGGAAGTTTGTGGGAGCACACCGGGGAGCTGTTTTTT. Translating gives CASSLGSLWEHTGELFF.

The V call is TRBV7-9, the J call TRBJ2-7, with D possibly being TRBD2 (6 bases). The CDR3 contains 16 residues. Germline lookup yields CDR1 SEHNR and CDR2 FQNEAQ (reference sequence). Trimming left V 3 bases short and J 3 bases short, with 18 bases between. The chain's CDR3 is CASSFAPSAGVYEQYF. In DNA, the CDR3 is TGTGCCAGCAGCTTCGCCCCGTCAGCGGGCGTCTACGAGCAGTACTTC.

This chain joins TRBV27 and TRBJ2-3, with TRBD2 matching 10 bases. J gave up 3 bases and V 6 bases, and 3 bases lay outside the gene matches. From germline, CDR1 is MNHEY and CDR2 SMNVEV (reference sequence). The CDR3 totals 14 residues. The CDR3 sequence: CASRVLAGTDTQYF. The DNA for the CDR3 is TGTGCCAGCAGGGTACTAGCGGGAACAGATACGCAGTATTTT.

DNA for the CDR3: TGTGCCAGCAGTGCGGGACCCCCCTACGAGCAGTACTTC. Translated: CASSAGPPYEQYF. The chain combines TRBV6-5 with TRBJ2-7, with a possible D match to TRBD2 (6 bases). Germline V gene lookup returns CDR1 MNHEY and CDR2 SVGAGI. Trimming took off 5 bases at V and 2 bases at J, with 10 bases between the two ends. The length of the CDR3 is 13 residues.

V gene TRBV7-3 combines with J gene TRBJ2-3; 7 bases are shared with TRBD2. V lost 2 bases to trimming and J lost 2 bases; unmatched junction nucleotides: 4. The CDR3 has 15 residues. CDR1 and CDR2 from the germline V gene are SGHTA and FQGTGA. The chain's CDR3 is CASSLHGRNTDTQYF. In nucleotides, the CDR3 is TGTGCCAGCAGCTTACACGGGAGGAACACAGATACGCAGTATTTT. The variable domain in full, with the rest retrieved from reference TRBV7-3 and TRBJ2-3, is GAGVSQTPSNKVTEKGKYVELRCDPISGHTALYWYRQSLGQGPEFLIYFQGTGAADDSGLPNDRFFAVRPEGSVSTLKIQRTERGDSAVYLCASSLHGRNTDTQYFGPGTRLTVL.

The CDR3 DNA sequence: TGCGCCAGCAGACAGGGACTAGCGGTGGGAGGGGAGCAGTACTTC. Translated, it gives CASRQGLAVGGEQYF. The genes are TRBV5-1 and TRBJ2-7; TRBD2 agrees at 11 bases. CDR1 SGHRS and CDR2 YFSETQ come from the germline V gene. J was trimmed by 7 bases and V by 5 bases; bases with no gene match: 11. The length of the CDR3 is 15 residues.

V gene TRBV5-1 combines with J gene TRBJ2-5; tentatively, D is TRBD2 (6 bases). V was pared by 5 bases and J by 4 bases, with 18 bases between. From germline, CDR1 is SGHRS and CDR2 YFSETQ. The CDR3 has 15 residues. This chain's CDR3 is CASSLSGVFGETQYF. The CDR3 DNA sequence: TGCGCCAGCAGTCTTTCGGGAGTGTTTGGAGAGACCCAGTACTTC.

This rearrangement joins TRBV9 to TRBJ2-1, with 7 bases that match TRBD2. Looked up from germline, CDR1 is SGDLS and CDR2 is YYNGEE. This CDR3 is 13 amino acids long. The junction had 9 bases not matched to a gene; V was cut back by 8 bases and J by 7 bases. CDR3 region: CASGGDARNEQFF. The DNA of the CDR3 is TGTGCCAGTGGGGGGGACGCTCGGAATGAGCAGTTCTTC.

The CDR3 DNA is TGCGCCAGCAGCCCGGGACTAGCGGGAGGGGAAGAGACCCAGTACTTC. It translates to CASSPGLAGGEETQYF. The chain recombines TRBV5-1 with TRBJ2-5; 16 bases fit TRBD2. The germline CDR1 and CDR2 sequences are SGHRS and YFSETQ. The CDR3 is 16 residues long. J gave up 3 bases and V 4 bases, and 3 bases lay outside the gene matches.

The chain links TRBV9 to TRBJ2-1; TRBD2 might be the D (7 bases). Germline V CDR1 and CDR2: SGDLS, YYNGEE. The V end lost 3 bases, the J end lost 2 bases, and 15 bases lay between the germline ends. The CDR3 spans 16 residues. The CDR3 coding sequence is TGTGCCAGCAGCGGGGGGGGGCTTAGCACCTACAATGAGCAGTTCTTC. This gives the protein CASSGGGLSTYNEQFF.

This sequence joins TRBV7-9 and TRBJ2-3; 7 bases are shared with TRBD2. The CDR3 has 17 amino acids. V lost 5 bases, J lost 0 bases, and 11 bases stayed unmatched. The V gene's germline CDR1 is SEHNR and CDR2 FQNEAQ (reference sequence). This CDR3 is CASSDSLSGLSTDTQYF. DNA of the CDR3: TGTGCCAGCAGCGACTCCCTTAGCGGGCTTAGCACAGATACGCAGTATTTT.

The V and J genes are TRBV7-8 and TRBJ2-7, with 8 bases that match TRBD2. J gave up 4 bases and V 2 bases, and 1 base lay outside the gene matches. Per germline, CDR1 SGHVS and CDR2 FQNEAQ. This CDR3 contains 13 residues. DNA of the CDR3: TGTGCCAGCAGCTTACCGGGAGGGTACGAGCAGTACTTC. Its translation is CASSLPGGYEQYF. Drawing the rest from reference TRBV7-8 and TRBJ2-7, the complete variable domain is GAGVSQSPRYKVAKRGQDVALRCDPISGHVSLFWYQQALGQGPEFLTYFQNEAQLDKSGLPSDRFFAERPEGSVSTLKIQRTQQEDSAVYLCASSLPGGYEQYFGPGTRLTVT.

A remark on this clone: Compared with germline, one end of the junction differs, possibly owing to a read error. The chain recombines TRBV7-7 with TRBJ2-5, with 7 bases matching TRBD1. Germline CDR1 SSHAT, CDR2 FNYEAQ (reference sequence). The CDR3 covers 13 residues. The CDR3: CASSQDRQETQYF. CDR3 nucleotides: TGTGCTAGCAGCCAGGACAGGCAAGAGACCCAGTACTTC.

J is TRBJ1-1 and V is TRBV7-9; perhaps TRBD1 as D (6 bases). V was shortened by 7 bases and J by 8 bases, with 23 bases between the two germline ends. The CDR3 is made up of 15 amino acids. From germline, CDR1 is SEHNR and CDR2 FQNEAQ (reference sequence). The CDR3 DNA follows: TGTGCCAGCACCTTTGGACGACAGGCTTATGAAGAAGCTTTCTTT. It translates to CASTFGRQAYEEAFF.